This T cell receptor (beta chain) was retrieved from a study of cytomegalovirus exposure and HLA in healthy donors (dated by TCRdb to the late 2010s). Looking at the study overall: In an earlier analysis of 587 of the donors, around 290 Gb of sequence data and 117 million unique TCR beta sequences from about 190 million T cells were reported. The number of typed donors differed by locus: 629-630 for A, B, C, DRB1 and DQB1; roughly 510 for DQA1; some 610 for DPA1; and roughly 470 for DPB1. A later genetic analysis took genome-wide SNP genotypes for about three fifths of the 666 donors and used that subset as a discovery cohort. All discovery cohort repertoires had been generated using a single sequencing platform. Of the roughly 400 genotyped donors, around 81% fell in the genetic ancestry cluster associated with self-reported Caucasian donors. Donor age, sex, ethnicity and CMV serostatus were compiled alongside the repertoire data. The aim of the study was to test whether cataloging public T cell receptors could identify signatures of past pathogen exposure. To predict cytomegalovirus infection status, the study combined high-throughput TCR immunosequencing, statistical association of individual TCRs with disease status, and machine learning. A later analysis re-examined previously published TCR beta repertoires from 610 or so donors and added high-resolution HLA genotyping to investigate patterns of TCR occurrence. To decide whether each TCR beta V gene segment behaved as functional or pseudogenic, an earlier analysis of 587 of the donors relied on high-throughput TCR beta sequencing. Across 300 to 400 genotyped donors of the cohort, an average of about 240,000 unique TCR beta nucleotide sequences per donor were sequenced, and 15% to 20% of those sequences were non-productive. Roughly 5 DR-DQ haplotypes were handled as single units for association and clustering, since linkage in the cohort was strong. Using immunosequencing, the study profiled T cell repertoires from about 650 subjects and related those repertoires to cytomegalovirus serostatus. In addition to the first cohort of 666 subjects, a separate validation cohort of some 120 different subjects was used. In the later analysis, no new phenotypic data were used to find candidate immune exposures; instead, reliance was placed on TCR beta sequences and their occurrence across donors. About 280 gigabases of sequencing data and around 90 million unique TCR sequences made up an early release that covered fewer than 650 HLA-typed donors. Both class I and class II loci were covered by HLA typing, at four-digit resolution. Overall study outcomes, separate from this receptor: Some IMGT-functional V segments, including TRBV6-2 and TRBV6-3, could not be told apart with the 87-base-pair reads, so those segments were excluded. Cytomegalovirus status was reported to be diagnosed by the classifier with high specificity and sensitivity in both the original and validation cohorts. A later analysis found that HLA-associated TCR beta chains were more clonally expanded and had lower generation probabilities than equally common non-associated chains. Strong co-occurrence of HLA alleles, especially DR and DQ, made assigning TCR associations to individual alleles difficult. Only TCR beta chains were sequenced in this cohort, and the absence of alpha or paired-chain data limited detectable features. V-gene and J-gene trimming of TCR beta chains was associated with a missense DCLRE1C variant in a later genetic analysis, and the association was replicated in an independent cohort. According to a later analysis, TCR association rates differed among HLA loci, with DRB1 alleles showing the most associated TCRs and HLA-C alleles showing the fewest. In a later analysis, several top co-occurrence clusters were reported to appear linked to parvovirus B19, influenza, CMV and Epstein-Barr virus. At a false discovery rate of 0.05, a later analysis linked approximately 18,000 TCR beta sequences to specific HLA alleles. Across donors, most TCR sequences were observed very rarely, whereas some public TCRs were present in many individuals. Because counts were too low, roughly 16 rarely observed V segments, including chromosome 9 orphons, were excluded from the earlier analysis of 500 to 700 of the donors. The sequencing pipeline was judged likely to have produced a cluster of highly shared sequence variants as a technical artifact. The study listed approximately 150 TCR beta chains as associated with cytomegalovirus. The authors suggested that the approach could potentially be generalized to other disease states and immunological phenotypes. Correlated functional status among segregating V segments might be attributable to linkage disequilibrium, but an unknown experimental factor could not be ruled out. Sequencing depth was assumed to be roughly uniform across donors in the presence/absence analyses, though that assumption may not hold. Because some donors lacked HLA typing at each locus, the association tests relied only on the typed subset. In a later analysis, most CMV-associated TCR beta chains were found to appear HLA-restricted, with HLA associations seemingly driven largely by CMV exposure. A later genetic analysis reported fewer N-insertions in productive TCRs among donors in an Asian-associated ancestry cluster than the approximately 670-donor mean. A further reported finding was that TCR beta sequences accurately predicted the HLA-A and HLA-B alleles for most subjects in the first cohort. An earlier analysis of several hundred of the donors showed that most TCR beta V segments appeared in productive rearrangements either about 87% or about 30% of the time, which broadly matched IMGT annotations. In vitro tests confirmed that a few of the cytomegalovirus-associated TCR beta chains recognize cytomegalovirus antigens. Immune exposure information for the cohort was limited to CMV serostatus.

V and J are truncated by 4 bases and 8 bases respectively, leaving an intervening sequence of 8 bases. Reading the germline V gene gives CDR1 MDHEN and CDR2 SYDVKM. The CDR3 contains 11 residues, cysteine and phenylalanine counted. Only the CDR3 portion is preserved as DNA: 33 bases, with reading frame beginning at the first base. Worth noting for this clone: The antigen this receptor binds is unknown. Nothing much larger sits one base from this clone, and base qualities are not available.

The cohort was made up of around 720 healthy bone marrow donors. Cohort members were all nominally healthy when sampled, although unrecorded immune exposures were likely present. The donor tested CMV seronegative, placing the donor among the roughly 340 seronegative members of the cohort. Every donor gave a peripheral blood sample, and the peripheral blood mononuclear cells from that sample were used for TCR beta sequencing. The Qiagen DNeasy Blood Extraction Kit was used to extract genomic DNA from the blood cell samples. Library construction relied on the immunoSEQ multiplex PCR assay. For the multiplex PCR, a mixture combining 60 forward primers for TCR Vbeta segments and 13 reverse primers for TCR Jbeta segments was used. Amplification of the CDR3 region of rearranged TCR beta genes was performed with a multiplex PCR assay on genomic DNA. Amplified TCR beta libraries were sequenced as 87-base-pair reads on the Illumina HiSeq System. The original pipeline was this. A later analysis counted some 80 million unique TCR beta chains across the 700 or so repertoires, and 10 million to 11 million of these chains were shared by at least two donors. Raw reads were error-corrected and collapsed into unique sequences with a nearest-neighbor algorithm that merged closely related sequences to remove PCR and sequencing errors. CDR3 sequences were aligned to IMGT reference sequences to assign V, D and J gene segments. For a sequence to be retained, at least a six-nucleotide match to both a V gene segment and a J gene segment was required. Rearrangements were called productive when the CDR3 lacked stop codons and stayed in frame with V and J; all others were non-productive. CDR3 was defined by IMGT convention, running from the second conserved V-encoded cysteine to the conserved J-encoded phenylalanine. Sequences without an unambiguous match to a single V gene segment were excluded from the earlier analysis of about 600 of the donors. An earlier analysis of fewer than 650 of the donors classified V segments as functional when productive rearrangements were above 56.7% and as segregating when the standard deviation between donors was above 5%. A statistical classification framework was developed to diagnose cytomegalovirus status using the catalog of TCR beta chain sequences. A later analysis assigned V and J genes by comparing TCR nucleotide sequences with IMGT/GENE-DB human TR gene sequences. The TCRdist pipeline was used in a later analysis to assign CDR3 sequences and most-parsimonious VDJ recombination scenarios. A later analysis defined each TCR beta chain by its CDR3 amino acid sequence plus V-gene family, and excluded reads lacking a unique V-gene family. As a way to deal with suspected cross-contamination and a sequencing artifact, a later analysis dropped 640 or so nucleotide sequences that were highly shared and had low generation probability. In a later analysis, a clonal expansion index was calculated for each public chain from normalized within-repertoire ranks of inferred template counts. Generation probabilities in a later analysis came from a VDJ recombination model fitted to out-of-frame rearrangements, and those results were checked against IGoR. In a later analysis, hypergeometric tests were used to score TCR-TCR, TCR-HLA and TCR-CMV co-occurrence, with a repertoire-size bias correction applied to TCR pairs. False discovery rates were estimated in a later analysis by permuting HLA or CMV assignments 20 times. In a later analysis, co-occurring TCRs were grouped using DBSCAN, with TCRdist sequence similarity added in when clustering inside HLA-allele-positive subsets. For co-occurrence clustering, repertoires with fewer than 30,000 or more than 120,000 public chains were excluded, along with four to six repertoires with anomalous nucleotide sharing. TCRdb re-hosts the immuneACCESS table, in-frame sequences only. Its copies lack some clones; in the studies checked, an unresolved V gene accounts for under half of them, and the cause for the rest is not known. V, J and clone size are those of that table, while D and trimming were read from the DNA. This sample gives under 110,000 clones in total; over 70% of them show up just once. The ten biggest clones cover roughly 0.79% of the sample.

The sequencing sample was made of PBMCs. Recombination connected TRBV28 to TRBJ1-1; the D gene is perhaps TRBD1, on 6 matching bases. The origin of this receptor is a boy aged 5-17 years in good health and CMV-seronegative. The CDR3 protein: CASSYTGEAFF. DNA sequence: TGTGCCAGCAGTTACACAGGGGAAGCTTTCTTT.